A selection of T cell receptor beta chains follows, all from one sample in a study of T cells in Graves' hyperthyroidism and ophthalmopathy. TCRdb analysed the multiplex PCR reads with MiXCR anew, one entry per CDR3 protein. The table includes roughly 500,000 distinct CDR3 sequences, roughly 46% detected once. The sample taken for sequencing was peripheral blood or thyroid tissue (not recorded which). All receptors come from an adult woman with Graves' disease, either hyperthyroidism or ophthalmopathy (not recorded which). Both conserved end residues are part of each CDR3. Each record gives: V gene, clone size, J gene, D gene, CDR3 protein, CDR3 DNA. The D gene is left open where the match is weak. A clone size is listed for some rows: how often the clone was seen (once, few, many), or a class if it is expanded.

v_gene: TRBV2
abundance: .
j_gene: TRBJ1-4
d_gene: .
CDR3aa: CALGTDEKLFF
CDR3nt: TGTGCATTGGGTACGGATGAAAAACTGTTTTTT

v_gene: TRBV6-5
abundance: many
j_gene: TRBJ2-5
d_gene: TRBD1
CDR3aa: CASSYSGTGEETQYF
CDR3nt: TGTGCCAGCAGTTACTCTGGGACAGGGGAAGAGACCCAGTACTTC

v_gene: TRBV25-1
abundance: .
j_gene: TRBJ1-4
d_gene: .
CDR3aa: CASTGGAREKLFF
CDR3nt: TGTGCCAGCACCGGGGGGGCACGGGAAAAACTGTTTTTT

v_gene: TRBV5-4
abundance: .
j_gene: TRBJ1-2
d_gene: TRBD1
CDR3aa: CASSLATGNGNTF
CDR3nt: TGTGCCAGCAGCTTGGCGACAGGGAATGGAAACACCTTC

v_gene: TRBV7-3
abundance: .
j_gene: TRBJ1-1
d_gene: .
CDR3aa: CASSLTHGGVTEAFF
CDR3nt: TGTGCCAGCAGCTTAACCCACGGGGGGGTCACTGAAGCTTTCTTT

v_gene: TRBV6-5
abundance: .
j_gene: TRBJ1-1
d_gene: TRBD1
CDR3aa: CASTLRGLRTEAFF
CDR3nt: TGTGCCAGCACGCTCAGGGGGCTGAGGACTGAAGCTTTCTTT

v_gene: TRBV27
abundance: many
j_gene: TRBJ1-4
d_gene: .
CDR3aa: CASSYPGQSLFF
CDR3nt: TGTGCCAGCAGTTATCCGGGACAATCTCTGTTTTTT

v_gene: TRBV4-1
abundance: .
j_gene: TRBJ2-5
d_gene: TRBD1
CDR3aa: CASSRTGAAAQYF
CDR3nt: TGCGCCAGCTCACGGACAGGGGCAGCGGCCCAGTACTTC

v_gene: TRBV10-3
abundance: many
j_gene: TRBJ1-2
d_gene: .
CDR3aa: CAIKTVARVSGYTF
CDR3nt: TGTGCCATCAAGACAGTCGCGAGGGTTAGTGGCTACACCTTC

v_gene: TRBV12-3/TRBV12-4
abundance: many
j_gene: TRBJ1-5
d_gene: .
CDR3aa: CASSLGTLSRFSNQPQHF
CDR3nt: TGTGCCAGCAGTCTCGGGACCCTAAGTCGTTTTAGCAATCAGCCCCAGCATTTT

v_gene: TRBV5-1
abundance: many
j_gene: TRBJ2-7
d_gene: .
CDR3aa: CASSFIGVEQYF
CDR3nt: TGCGCCAGCAGCTTCATCGGGGTCGAGCAGTACTTC

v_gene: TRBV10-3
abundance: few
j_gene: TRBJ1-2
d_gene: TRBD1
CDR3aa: CAITTGQGYGYTF
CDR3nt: TGTGCCATCACCACCGGACAGGGCTATGGCTACACCTTC

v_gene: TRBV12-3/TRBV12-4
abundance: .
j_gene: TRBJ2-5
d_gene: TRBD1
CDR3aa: CASSPLNRQGTIF
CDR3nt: TGTGCCAGCAGCCCCTTGAACCGACAGGGCACGATATTC

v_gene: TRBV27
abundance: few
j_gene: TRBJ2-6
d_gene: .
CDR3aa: CASSFGAQGFSGANVLTF
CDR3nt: TGTGCCAGCAGTTTTGGGGCACAGGGCTTCTCTGGGGCCAACGTCCTGACTTTC

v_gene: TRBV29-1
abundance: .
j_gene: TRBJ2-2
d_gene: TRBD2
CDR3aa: CSVRTSDRTGELFF
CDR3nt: TGCAGCGTGAGGACTAGCGACCGAACCGGGGAGCTGTTTTTT

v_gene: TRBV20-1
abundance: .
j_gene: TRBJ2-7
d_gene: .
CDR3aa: CSAIPVGLDEQYF
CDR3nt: TGCAGTGCTATCCCGGTTGGACTCGACGAGCAGTACTTC

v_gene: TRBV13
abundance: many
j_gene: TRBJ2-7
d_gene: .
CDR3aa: CASSWTESSYEQYF
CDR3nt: TGTGCCAGCAGCTGGACGGAGAGCTCCTACGAGCAGTACTTC

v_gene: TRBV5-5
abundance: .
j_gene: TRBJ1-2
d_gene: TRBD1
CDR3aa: CASSFGQDGGYTF
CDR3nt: TGTGCCAGCAGCTTCGGACAGGACGGAGGCTACACCTTC

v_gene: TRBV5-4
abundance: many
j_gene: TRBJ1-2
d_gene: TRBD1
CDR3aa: CASSSTGQGHGYTF
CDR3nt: TGTGCCAGCAGCTCGACGGGACAGGGACATGGCTACACCTTC

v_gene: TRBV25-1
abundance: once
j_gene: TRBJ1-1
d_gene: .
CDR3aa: CASSESGGRVNTEAFF
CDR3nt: TGTGCCAGCAGTGAATCGGGTGGTCGGGTGAACACTGAAGCTTTCTTT

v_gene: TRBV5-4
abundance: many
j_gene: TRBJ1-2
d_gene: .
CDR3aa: CASSLVRGPFHGYTF
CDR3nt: TGTGCCAGCAGCTTGGTTCGGGGGCCGTTCCATGGCTACACCTTC

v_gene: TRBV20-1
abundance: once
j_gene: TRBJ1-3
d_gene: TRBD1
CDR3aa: CSAEPDRIGYF
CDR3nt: TGCAGTGCCGAACCGGACAGGATAGGATATTTT

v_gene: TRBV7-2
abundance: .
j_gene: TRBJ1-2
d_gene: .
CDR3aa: CASSLWPGIAF
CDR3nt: TGTGCCAGCAGCTTATGGCCAGGGATCGCCTTC

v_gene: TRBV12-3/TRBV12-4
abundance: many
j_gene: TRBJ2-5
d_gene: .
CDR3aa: CASSLNGETQYF
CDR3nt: TGTGCCAGCAGTTTAAATGGAGAGACCCAGTACTTC

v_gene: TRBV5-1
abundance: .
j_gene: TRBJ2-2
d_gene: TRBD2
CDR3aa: CASSLTSGPNTGELFF
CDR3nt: TGCGCCAGCAGCCTGACTAGCGGCCCGAACACCGGGGAGCTGTTTTTT

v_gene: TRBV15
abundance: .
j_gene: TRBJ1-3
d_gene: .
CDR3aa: CATSRLRAGNTIYF
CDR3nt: TGTGCCACCAGCAGATTGCGGGCTGGAAACACCATATATTTT

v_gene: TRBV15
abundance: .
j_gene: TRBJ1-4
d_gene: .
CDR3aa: CATSRDGGATNEKLFF
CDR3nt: TGTGCCACCAGCAGAGATGGCGGAGCAACTAATGAAAAACTGTTTTTT

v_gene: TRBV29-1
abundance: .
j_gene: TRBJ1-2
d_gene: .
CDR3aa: CSALGTGNVDYGYTF
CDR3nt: TGCAGCGCCCTAGGGACGGGCAACGTCGACTATGGCTACACCTTC

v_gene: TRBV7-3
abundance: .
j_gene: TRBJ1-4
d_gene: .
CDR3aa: CASSLRQGTNEKLFF
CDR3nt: TGTGCCAGCAGCTTAAGGCAGGGGACTAATGAAAAACTGTTTTTT

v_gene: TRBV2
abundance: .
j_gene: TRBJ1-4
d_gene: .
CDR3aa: CASSPGQPMGLFF
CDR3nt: TGTGCCAGCAGCCCCGGACAGCCGATGGGACTGTTTTTT

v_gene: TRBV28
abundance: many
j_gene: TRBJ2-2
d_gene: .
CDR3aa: CASLTDTGELFF
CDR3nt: TGTGCCAGCCTCACCGACACCGGGGAGCTGTTTTTT

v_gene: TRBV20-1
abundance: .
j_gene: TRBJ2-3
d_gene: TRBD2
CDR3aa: CSASRMGKGTIPTDTQYF
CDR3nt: TGCAGTGCTAGCCGGATGGGGAAGGGGACTATCCCCACAGATACGCAGTATTTT

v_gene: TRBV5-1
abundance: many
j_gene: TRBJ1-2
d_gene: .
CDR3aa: CASSPYGNYGYTF
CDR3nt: TGCGCCAGCAGCCCCTACGGGAACTATGGCTACACCTTC

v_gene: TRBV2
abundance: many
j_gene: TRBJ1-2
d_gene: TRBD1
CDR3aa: CASRTDRGGGYTF
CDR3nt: TGTGCCAGCAGAACAGACAGGGGCGGTGGCTACACCTTC

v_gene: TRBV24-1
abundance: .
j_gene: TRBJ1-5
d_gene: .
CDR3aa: CATSDFGGQPQHF
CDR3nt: TGTGCCACCAGTGATTTTGGGGGTCAGCCCCAGCATTTT

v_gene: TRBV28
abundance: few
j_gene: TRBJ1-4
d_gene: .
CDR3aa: CASSFGRGANEKLFF
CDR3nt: TGTGCCAGCAGTTTCGGTCGGGGAGCTAATGAAAAACTGTTTTTT

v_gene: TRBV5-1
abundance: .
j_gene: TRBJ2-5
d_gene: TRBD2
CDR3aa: CASSQLAGRTQYF
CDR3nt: TGCGCCAGCAGCCAGTTAGCGGGCCGGACCCAGTACTTC

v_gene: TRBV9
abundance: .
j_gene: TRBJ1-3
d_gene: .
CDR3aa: CASSSPIQVPRANTIYF
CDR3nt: TGTGCCAGCAGCTCCCCAATACAGGTTCCAAGGGCGAACACCATATATTTT

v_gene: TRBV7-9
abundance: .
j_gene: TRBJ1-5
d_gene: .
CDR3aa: CASRPDRDSPQHF
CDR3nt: TGTGCCAGCAGACCGGACAGAGATTCACCCCAGCATTTT

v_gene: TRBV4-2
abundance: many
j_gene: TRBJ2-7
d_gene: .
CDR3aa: CASSQTGRYEQYF
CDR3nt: TGTGCCAGCAGCCAGACAGGGAGGTACGAGCAGTACTTC

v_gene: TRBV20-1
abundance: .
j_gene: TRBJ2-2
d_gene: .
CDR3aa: CSPSGGVGELFF
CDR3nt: TGCAGCCCCTCGGGGGGCGTCGGGGAGCTGTTTTTT

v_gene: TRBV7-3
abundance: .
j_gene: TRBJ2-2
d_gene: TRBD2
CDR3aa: CASSPTSLDVAELFF
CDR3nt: TGTGCCAGCAGTCCGACTAGCTTAGATGTGGCGGAGCTGTTTTTT

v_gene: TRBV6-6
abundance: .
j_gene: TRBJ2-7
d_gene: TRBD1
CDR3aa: CASSKSGQGNEQYF
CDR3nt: TGTGCCAGCAGCAAAAGCGGACAGGGGAACGAGCAGTACTTC

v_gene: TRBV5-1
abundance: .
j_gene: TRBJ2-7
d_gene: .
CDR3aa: CASSVTRGGEQYF
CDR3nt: TGCGCCAGCAGCGTCACCAGGGGGGGCGAGCAGTACTTC

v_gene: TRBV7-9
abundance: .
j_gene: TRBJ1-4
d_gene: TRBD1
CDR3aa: CASTLTGGREKLFF
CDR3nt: TGTGCCAGCACCCTGACAGGGGGCAGAGAAAAACTGTTTTTT

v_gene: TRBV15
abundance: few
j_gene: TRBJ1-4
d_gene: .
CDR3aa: CATSRDSVTNEKLFF
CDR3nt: TGTGCCACCAGCAGAGATTCGGTAACTAATGAAAAACTGTTTTTT

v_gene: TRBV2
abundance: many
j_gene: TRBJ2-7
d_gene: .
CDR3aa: CASRSQGKAYEQYF
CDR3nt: TGTGCCAGCAGGTCACAGGGTAAGGCCTACGAGCAGTACTTC

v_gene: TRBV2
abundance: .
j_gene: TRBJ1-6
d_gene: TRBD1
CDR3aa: CASSTGDSINSPLHF
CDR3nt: TGTGCCAGCAGTACAGGGGACAGTATCAATTCACCCCTCCACTTT

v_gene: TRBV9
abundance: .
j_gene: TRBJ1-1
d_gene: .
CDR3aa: CASSGRGSNTEAFF
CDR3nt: TGTGCCAGCAGCGGTAGGGGCTCGAACACTGAAGCTTTCTTT

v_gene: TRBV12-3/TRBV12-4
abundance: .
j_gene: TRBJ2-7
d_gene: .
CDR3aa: CASSLGSRGQRERYF
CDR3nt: TGTGCCAGCAGTTTGGGGTCTCGGGGCCAACGAGAGCGGTACTTC

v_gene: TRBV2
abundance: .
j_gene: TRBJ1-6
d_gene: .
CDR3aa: CASLYREWGSPLHF
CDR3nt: TGTGCCAGCTTATACAGGGAGTGGGGTTCACCCCTCCACTTT

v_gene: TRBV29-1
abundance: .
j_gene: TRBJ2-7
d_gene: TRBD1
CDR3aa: CSLTGTVSYEQYF
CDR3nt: TGCAGCTTGACCGGGACAGTCTCCTACGAGCAGTACTTC

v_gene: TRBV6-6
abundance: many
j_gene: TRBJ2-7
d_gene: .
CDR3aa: CASNRGYEQYF
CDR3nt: TGTGCCAGCAATAGGGGCTACGAGCAGTACTTC

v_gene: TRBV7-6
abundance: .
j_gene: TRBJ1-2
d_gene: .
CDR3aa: CASSPGLAGIYGYTF
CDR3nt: TGTGCCAGCAGCCCGGGACTAGCGGGGATCTACGGCTACACCTTC

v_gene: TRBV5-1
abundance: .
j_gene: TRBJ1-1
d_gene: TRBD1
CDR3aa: CASSNSLTGVWTEAFF
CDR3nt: TGCGCCAGCAGCAACTCCCTGACAGGGGTATGGACTGAAGCTTTCTTT